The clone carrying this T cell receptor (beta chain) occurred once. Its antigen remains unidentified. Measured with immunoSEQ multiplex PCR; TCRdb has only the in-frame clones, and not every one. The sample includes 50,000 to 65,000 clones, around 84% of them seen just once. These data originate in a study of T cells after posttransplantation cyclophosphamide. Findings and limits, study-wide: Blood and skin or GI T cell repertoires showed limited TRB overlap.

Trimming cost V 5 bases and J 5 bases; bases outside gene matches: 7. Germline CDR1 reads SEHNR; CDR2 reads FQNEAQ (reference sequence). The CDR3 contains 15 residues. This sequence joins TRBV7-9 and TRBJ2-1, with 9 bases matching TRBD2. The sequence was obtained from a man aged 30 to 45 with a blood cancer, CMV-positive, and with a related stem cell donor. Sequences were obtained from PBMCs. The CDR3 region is CASSPPSGVNNEQFF. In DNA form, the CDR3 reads TGTGCCAGCAGCCCCCCTAGCGGGGTTAACAATGAGCAGTTCTTC.